The present T cell receptor (beta chain) was sequenced within a study of blood T cell repertoires in COVID-19. The wider study: From the United States, Italy and Spain came samples of acute and convalescent COVID-19. Nucleic acid was either cDNA or gDNA, and it came from T cells, B-cell-depleted T cells, or PBMCs.

The CDR3 extends over 11 amino acids. Trimming cost V 5 bases and J 8 bases; bases outside gene matches: 3. Germline assignment: CDR1 DFQATT and CDR2 SNEGSKA (reference sequence). Only in-frame clones appear in the TCRdb table, and some are missing; sequencing was by immunoSEQ multiplex PCR. Here the sample spans approximately 200,000 clones, 70% to 80% being singletons. The sequence was obtained from a woman between 45 and 65 years old with acute or convalescent COVID-19. The V gene is TRBV20-1, the J gene TRBJ1-1; 9 positions agree with TRBD1. Specimen: peripheral blood. CDR3 loop: CSAAGTGEAFF. The CDR3 DNA sequence: TGCAGTGCTGCCGGGACAGGGGAAGCTTTCTTT.